Described below is a single TCR beta chain sequence and its context. CDR3 length: 15 amino acids. The V end was cut by 7 bases, the J end by 0 bases, with 15 bases between. Germline V gene sequence: CDR1 LNHDA, CDR2 SQIVND (reference sequence). The entry originates in a study of blood T cell repertoires in COVID-19. How the authors handled the data: Reference gene primer amplification in the assay estimated nucleated cell counts. Measured with immunoSEQ multiplex PCR; TCRdb has only the in-frame clones, and not every one. For V, J and clone size, that table is used; D and trimming come from the DNA. The data hold about 190,000 clones, with approximately 86% observed a single time.

The rearrangement uses TRBV19 and TRBJ1-2, with a possible D match to TRBD1 (6 bases). The specimen sequenced was peripheral blood. This TCR derives from a young man with acute or convalescent COVID-19. The DNA of the CDR3 is TGTGCCAGTATTTCCCGACAGGCATCTAACTATGGCTACACCTTC. This codes for CASISRQASNYGYTF.